This T cell receptor (beta chain) derives from a study of early T cells in non-severe SARS-CoV-2 infection. Overall study: Chains were unpaired, as sequencing was done on bulk RNA from unsorted whole blood. Study conclusions and caveats: VDJdb matching, biased toward anti-spike CD8 responses, missed private and CD4 specificities.

In its sample, this clonotype was seen a few times. Its matching antigen is unknown. V gave up 7 bases and J gave up 0 bases, with 9 bases separating them. CDR3 length: 12 residues. Germline V gives CDR1 SQVTM, CDR2 ANQGSEA. Individually, cDNA molecules had unique molecular identifiers attached to them. TCRdb independently ran MiXCR on the 5' RACE reads; one entry per CDR3 protein. Among tens of thousands of distinct CDR3 sequences listed, 12% were seen once. The sequence was obtained from an adult who was a healthcare worker with PCR-confirmed SARS-CoV-2 infection or an uninfected control (not recorded which). The chain employs TRBV29-1 and TRBJ2-5; D not certain. Input material: whole blood. CDR3 amino acids: CSARWNQETQYF. The CDR3 region has the DNA TGCAGCGCGAGGTGGAACCAAGAGACCCAGTACTTC. The whole variable domain, filled in from reference TRBV29-1 and TRBJ2-5, reads SAVISQKPSRDICQRGTSLTIQCQVDSQVTMMFWYRQQPGQSLTLIATANQGSEATYESGFVIDKFPISRPNLTFSTLTVSNMSPEDSSIYLCSARWNQETQYFGPGTRLLVL.